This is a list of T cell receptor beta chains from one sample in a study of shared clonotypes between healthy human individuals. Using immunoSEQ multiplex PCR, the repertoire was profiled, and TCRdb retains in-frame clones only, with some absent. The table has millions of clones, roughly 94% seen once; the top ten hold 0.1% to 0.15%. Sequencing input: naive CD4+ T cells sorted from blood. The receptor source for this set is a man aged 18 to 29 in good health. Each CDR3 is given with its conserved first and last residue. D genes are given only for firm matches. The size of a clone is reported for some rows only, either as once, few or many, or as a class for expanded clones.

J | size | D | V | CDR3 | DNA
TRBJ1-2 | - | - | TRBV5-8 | CASGIGGENGYTF | TGTGCCAGCGGGATAGGGGGAGAGAATGGCTACACCTTC
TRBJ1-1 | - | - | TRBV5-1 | CASSWDPGSNTEAFF | TGCGCCAGCAGCTGGGACCCCGGGAGTAACACTGAAGCTTTCTTT
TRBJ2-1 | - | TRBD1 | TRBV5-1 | CASSSGDREYNEQFF | TGCGCCAGCAGTTCAGGGGACAGGGAGTACAATGAGCAGTTCTTC
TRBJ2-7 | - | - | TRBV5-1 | CASSLGSSGATYEQYF | TGCGCCAGCAGCTTGGGGTCCTCGGGGGCTACCTACGAGCAGTACTTC
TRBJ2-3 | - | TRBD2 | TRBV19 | CASSKQPGTSAGDTQYF | TGTGCCAGTAGTAAGCAACCCGGGACTAGCGCGGGAGATACGCAGTATTTT
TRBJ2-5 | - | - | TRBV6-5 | CASKRGGETQYF | TGTGCCAGCAAGAGAGGAGGGGAGACCCAGTACTTC
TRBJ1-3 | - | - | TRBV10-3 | CAISDIAGNTIYF | TGTGCCATCAGTGACATTGCAGGAAACACCATATATTTT
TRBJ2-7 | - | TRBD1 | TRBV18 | CASSPPGQGYEQYF | TGTGCCAGCTCACCCCCGGGACAGGGCTACGAGCAGTACTTC
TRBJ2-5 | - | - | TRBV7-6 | CASSSQGVGTQYF | TGTGCCAGCAGCTCACAGGGTGTAGGGACCCAGTACTTC
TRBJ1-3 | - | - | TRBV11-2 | CASSFGRSSGNTIYF | TGTGCCAGCAGCTTTGGACGGTCCTCTGGAAACACCATATATTTT
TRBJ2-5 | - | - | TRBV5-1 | CASFRGFGETQYF | TGCGCCAGTTTCAGGGGTTTTGGGGAGACCCAGTACTTC
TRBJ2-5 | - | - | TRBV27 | CASSRRGYETQYF | TGTGCCAGCAGTAGACGGGGGTATGAGACCCAGTACTTC
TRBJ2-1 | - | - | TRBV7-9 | CASSVAQHGNEQFF | TGTGCCAGCAGCGTAGCCCAGCACGGCAATGAGCAGTTCTTC
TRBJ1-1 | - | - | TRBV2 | CASSEDSGANTEAFF | TGTGCCAGCAGTGAAGATTCAGGGGCGAACACTGAAGCTTTCTTT
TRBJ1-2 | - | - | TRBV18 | CASSPRGTPVYGYTF | TGTGCCAGCTCACCCCGAGGGACACCTGTCTATGGCTACACCTTC
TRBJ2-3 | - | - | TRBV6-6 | CASSYWAGGPDTQYF | TGTGCCAGCAGTTACTGGGCAGGGGGGCCAGATACGCAGTATTTT
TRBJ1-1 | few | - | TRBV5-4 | CASNFGQVRRNTEAFF | TGTGCCAGCAATTTTGGGCAGGTTCGAAGGAACACTGAAGCTTTCTTT
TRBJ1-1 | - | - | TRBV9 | CASSSGEGWTEAFF | TGTGCCAGCAGCTCAGGAGAGGGGTGGACTGAAGCTTTCTTT
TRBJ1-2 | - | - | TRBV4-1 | CASSQITDPTNYGYTF | TGCGCCAGCAGCCAAATTACAGACCCTACAAACTATGGCTACACCTTC
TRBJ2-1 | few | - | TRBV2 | CASSETHVGGIEQFF | TGTGCCAGCAGTGAAACTCACGTGGGGGGAATTGAGCAGTTCTTC
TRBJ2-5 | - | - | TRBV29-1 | CSAWDTPKETQYF | TGCAGCGCCTGGGACACGCCCAAAGAGACCCAGTACTTC
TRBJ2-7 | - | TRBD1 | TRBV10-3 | CAISGPGQERSYEQYF | TGTGCCATCAGTGGCCCCGGACAGGAGCGTTCCTACGAGCAGTACTTC
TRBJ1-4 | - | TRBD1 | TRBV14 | CASSPRQGDRTEKLFF | TGTGCCAGCAGCCCGAGACAGGGGGATCGTACTGAAAAACTGTTTTTT
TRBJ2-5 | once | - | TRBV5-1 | CASSLLSGEETQYF | TGCGCCAGCAGCTTGTTATCTGGAGAAGAGACCCAGTACTTC
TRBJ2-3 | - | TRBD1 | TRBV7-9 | CASSPGGDTQYF | TGTGCCAGCAGCCCAGGGGGTGATACGCAGTATTTT
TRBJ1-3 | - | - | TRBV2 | CASNRFSGNTIYF | TGTGCCAGCAACCGTTTCTCTGGAAACACCATATATTTT
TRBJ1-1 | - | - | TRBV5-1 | CASTKDGLNTEAFF | TGCGCCAGCACCAAGGACGGACTGAACACTGAAGCTTTCTTT
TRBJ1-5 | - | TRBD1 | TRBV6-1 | CASKLQGAGNQPQHF | TGTGCCAGCAAGCTACAGGGGGCAGGGAATCAGCCCCAGCATTTT
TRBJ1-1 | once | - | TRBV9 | CASSVGLREQNTEAFF | TGTGCCAGCAGCGTAGGGTTGCGGGAACAGAACACTGAAGCTTTCTTT
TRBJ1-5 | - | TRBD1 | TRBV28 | CASSRTGLNSNQPQHF | TGTGCCAGCAGTCGGACAGGGCTGAATAGCAATCAGCCCCAGCATTTT
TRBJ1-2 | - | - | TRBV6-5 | CASCDSTNYGYTF | TGTGCCAGCTGCGATTCAACAAACTATGGCTACACCTTC
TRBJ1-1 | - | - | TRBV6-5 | CASSPPGSGTEAFF | TGTGCCAGCAGTCCGCCAGGGTCTGGCACTGAAGCTTTCTTT
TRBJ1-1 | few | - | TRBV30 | CAWSVGQGAFF | TGTGCCTGGAGTGTAGGTCAGGGAGCTTTCTTT
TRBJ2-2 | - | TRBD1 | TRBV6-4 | CASSAEGQGANTGELFF | TGTGCCAGCAGTGCCGAAGGACAGGGGGCCAACACCGGGGAGCTGTTTTTT
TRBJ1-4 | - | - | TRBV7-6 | CASSFLGGEKLFF | TGTGCCAGCAGCTTTTTGGGGGGTGAAAAACTGTTTTTT
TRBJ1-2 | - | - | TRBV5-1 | CASSLSGGDGYTF | TGCGCCAGCAGCTTGTCCGGGGGCGATGGCTACACCTTC
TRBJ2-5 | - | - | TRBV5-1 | CASSLYLSETQYF | TGCGCCAGCAGCTTATATCTGTCGGAGACCCAGTACTTC
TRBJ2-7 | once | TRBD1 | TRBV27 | CASRPGQKNEQYF | TGTGCCAGCAGACCGGGACAGAAAAACGAGCAGTACTTC
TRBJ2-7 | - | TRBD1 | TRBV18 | CASSPGQGFYEQYF | TGTGCCAGCTCACCGGGACAGGGATTCTACGAGCAGTACTTC
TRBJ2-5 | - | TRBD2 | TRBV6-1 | CASSEAGATGETQYF | TGTGCCAGCAGCGAAGCGGGGGCCACGGGAGAGACCCAGTACTTC
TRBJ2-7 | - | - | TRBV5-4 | CASSLERGYPYEQYF | TGTGCCAGCAGCTTGGAGCGTGGGTACCCCTACGAGCAGTACTTC
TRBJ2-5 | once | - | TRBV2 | CASSKSGTVQETQYF | TGTGCCAGCAGTAAAAGTGGGACTGTCCAAGAGACCCAGTACTTC
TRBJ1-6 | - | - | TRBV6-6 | CASRDQGLSSPLHF | TGTGCCAGCAGGGATCAGGGGCTTAGTTCACCCCTCCACTTT
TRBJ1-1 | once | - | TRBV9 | CASSVEGTGRAFF | TGTGCCAGCAGCGTAGAAGGAACGGGGAGAGCTTTCTTT